The table lists the clone carrying this TCR beta chain with a few counts. Its specificity is unknown. V gave up 4 bases and J gave up 7 bases, with 10 bases separating them. This CDR3 is built from 13 residues. Germline V gene lookup returns CDR1 MNHEY and CDR2 SVGAGI. Investigators isolated RNA and reverse transcribed it into cDNA to act as the sequencing template. The data were produced by immunoSEQ multiplex PCR, yet TCRdb's version contains in-frame clones alone and is incomplete. The table records fewer than 80,000 clones, roughly 61% of them present only once. PBMCs yielded sorted CD4+ and CD8+ T cells. This sample is drawn from a study of CD8+ T cells in alopecia areata. For the study at large: In an open-label trial, patients got 5 to 10 mg tofacitinib twice daily.

Study findings and constraints: Relative to mice, TCR sharing across patients was less clear, a difference possibly HLA-related.

The chain carries TRBV6-5 and TRBJ2-2; D uncertain. Sequencing used CD8+ T cells sorted from blood, obtained at week 0. The receptor was derived from a human donor with alopecia areata. The CDR3 coding sequence is TGTGCCAGCAGTTTGAGTCGCGGCGGGGAGCTGTTTTTT. This codes for CASSLSRGGELFF.